Each of the 23 T cell receptor beta chains below was sequenced from the same sample in a study of T cell responses to AZD1222 COVID-19 vaccine (dated by TCRdb to the early 2020s). The library came from the immunoSEQ multiplex PCR assay. This is the immuneACCESS table as TCRdb keeps it, with only in-frame sequences that have V and J called. A part of the clones is gone; compared with another copy, unresolved V genes explain less than half, and the rest is unexplained. Within this sample are 100,000 to 150,000 clones, with less than 90% of them counted one time only. The ten largest account for 4% to 4.5% of the sample. What this sample's time point label stands for: baseline before first vaccination. Sample: peripheral blood, taken on day 0 of AZD1222 vaccination. These TCRs come from an adult in good health.

The genes are TRBV7-8 and TRBJ1-1; TRBD1 matches 8 bases. This CDR3 has 15 residues. V gave up 1 base and J gave up 3 bases; unmatched junction bases: 4. The V gene's germline CDR1 is SGHVS and CDR2 FQNEAQ. The CDR3 here is CASSLEPGGYTEAFF. The CDR3 DNA follows: TGTGCCAGCAGCTTAGAGCCAGGGGGCTACACTGAAGCTTTCTTT.

A single count supports this clone. CDR3 bases: TGTGCCAGCAGCGTAGGGGCGGGAGCGGCCTACGAGCAGTACTTC. This translates into CASSVGAGAAYEQYF. The rearrangement links TRBV9 to TRBJ2-7; 7 positions agree with TRBD2. V shed 0 bases, J shed 2 bases, and the junction held 5 bases outside the gene matches. The CDR3 is made up of 15 amino acids. From germline, CDR1 is SGDLS and CDR2 YYNGEE.

V is TRBV27 and J is TRBJ2-7; TRBD1 is a possible D gene (6 bases). The CDR3 is 13 amino acids. V lost 4 bases, J lost 6 bases, and 13 bases lay in between. Germline assignment: CDR1 MNHEY and CDR2 SMNVEV (reference sequence). The CDR3 loop is CASSWGTRGEQYF. The CDR3 bases are TGTGCCAGCAGTTGGGGGACACGGGGCGAGCAGTACTTC.

The V and J genes are TRBV19 and TRBJ1-1; possible D gene TRBD1, 6 bases. The V gene lost 4 bases and the J gene lost 0 bases, with 12 bases spanning the gap. The germline V gene has CDR1 LNHDA and CDR2 SQIVND (reference sequence). This CDR3 is 15 amino acids long. As DNA, the CDR3 is TGTGCCAGTAGTACGTGGACAGCAATGAACACTGAAGCTTTCTTT. It encodes CASSTWTAMNTEAFF.

The chain recombines TRBV15 with TRBJ2-5; a weak D match, TRBD2 (6 bases). Germline CDR1 and CDR2: LNHNV and YYDKDF (reference sequence). This CDR3 spans 17 amino acids. V lost 5 bases and J 0 bases, leaving 19 bases between the germline ends. CDR3 sequence: CATSLIGVAVYQETQYF. CDR3 DNA sequence: TGTGCCACCAGCCTCATCGGGGTAGCGGTGTACCAAGAGACCCAGTACTTC.

V is TRBV7-9 and J is TRBJ1-1, with 11 bases identical to TRBD1. The CDR3 is made up of 14 amino acids. Germline V gene lookup returns CDR1 SEHNR and CDR2 FQNEAQ (reference sequence). V lost 4 bases to trimming and J lost 5 bases; unmatched junction nucleotides: 3. The DNA for the CDR3 is TGTGCCAGCAGCTCCGGGACAGGGGGGACTGAAGCTTTCTTT. Encoded protein: CASSSGTGGTEAFF. The full variable domain, with the rest looked up from reference TRBV7-9 and TRBJ1-1, is DTGVSQNPRHKITKRGQNVTFRCDPISEHNRLYWYRQTLGQGPEFLTYFQNEAQLEKSRLLSDRFSAERPKGSFSTLEIQRTEQGDSAMYLCASSSGTGGTEAFFGQGTRLTVV.

This sequence joins TRBV9 and TRBJ1-3; D unresolved. Germline V gene sequence: CDR1 SGDLS, CDR2 YYNGEE. CDR3 size: 17 residues. The ends were cut back, 0 bases at V and 0 bases at J, with 13 bases in the middle. The DNA of the CDR3 is TGTGCCAGCAGCGTAGACCCCCGGCAGCCCTCTGGAAACACCATATATTTT. This codes for CASSVDPRQPSGNTIYF.

The chain carries TRBV2 and TRBJ2-7, with 12 bases lining up with TRBD1. The germline gives CDR1 SNHLY, CDR2 FYNNEI. The V and J ends lost 5 bases and 7 bases, in that order; junction bases with no gene match: 9. CDR3 size: 15 residues. In DNA form, the CDR3 reads TGTGCCAGCAGTACTCCGGGACAGGGGGCGGGTGAGCAGTACTTC. It encodes CASSTPGQGAGEQYF.

The chain joins TRBV6-4 to TRBJ2-5, with 8 bases lining up with TRBD2. Germline V gene data show CDR1 as MRHNA and CDR2 as SNTAGT. This CDR3 comprises 14 residues. Unmatched junction bases numbered 6, after V lost 4 bases and J lost 5 bases. DNA of the CDR3: TGTGCCAGCAGTGTTACTAGCGGTCACGAGACCCAGTACTTC. It codes for CASSVTSGHETQYF.

This clone was picked up one time. The genes are TRBV19 and TRBJ1-6; D is possibly TRBD1 (5 bases). The CDR3 contains 18 residues. V lost 3 bases and J 0 bases, leaving 15 bases between the germline ends. Germline V gene data show CDR1 as LNHDA and CDR2 as SQIVND (reference sequence). The CDR3 is CASSIIPAGSSYNSPLHF. CDR3 bases: TGTGCCAGTAGTATCATCCCGGCAGGGAGCTCCTATAATTCACCCCTCCACTTT.

The chain uses TRBV7-9 and TRBJ2-1; 9 bases fit TRBD1. The CDR3 has 15 amino acids. J was trimmed by 1 base and V by 4 bases; bases with no gene match: 2. Looked up from germline, CDR1 is SEHNR and CDR2 is FQNEAQ (reference sequence). CDR3 sequence reads: CASSSQGASYNEQFF. The CDR3 nucleotides are TGTGCCAGCAGCTCACAGGGGGCGTCCTACAATGAGCAGTTCTTC.

The chain employs TRBV28 and TRBJ1-6; weak D call: TRBD1 (6 bases). This CDR3 comprises 17 residues. Germline CDR1 is MDHEN and CDR2 is SYDVKM. V lost 5 bases and J lost 0, with 14 bases in between. Here the CDR3 reads CASSPGASSSYNSPLHF. The CDR3, as DNA: TGTGCCAGCAGTCCGGGGGCGTCGAGCTCCTATAATTCACCCCTCCACTTT. Together with reference TRBV28 and TRBJ1-6, the CDR3 gives the full variable domain: DVKVTQSSRYLVKRTGEKVFLECVQDMDHENMFWYRQDPGLGLRLIYFSYDVKMKEKGDIPEGYSVSREKKERFSLILESASTNQTSMYLCASSPGASSSYNSPLHFGNGTRLTVT.

The J gene is TRBJ1-1, the V gene TRBV4-2; D is perhaps TRBD1 (5 bases). The CDR3 consists of 16 residues. Germline CDR1 is LGHNA and CDR2 is YNFKEQ. V shed 0 bases and J shed 5 bases, with 16 bases lying between them. DNA for the CDR3: TGTGCCAGCAGCCAAGAAGAGGGGCGGGGATGGACTGAAGCTTTCTTT. This gives the protein CASSQEEGRGWTEAFF.

This chain joins TRBV5-4 and TRBJ2-7; 7 positions agree with TRBD2. CDR3 length: 14 amino acids. V shed 5 bases and J 2 bases; nucleotides not matched to a gene: 7. Germline values: CDR1 SGHNT, CDR2 YYREEE (reference sequence). The CDR3: CASSSGGSTYEQYF. The CDR3 DNA is TGTGCCAGCAGTTCAGGCGGGAGCACCTACGAGCAGTACTTC.

The chain joins TRBV11-3 to TRBJ1-2; 8 bases fit TRBD1. The V and J ends lost 5 bases and 8 bases, in that order; junction bases with no gene match: 10. This CDR3 contains 14 residues. Germline lookup yields CDR1 SGHNT and CDR2 YENEEA. CDR3 in DNA: TGTGCCAGCAGCCCGGGGACAGGCATAGGAGGCTACACCTTC. Translating gives CASSPGTGIGGYTF.

The sample holds a few counts of this clone. V is TRBV6-5 and J is TRBJ1-2; D is ambiguous. Germline V CDR1 and CDR2: MNHEY, SVGAGI. The V gene lost 2 bases and the J gene lost 2 bases, with 9 bases spanning the gap. The CDR3 consists of 14 residues. The CDR3 is CASSYVDSNYGYTF. The CDR3 DNA reads as TGTGCCAGCAGTTACGTAGATTCCAACTATGGCTACACCTTC.

V gene TRBV7-9 combines with J gene TRBJ2-5, with D tentatively TRBD2 (5 bases). Germline CDR1 reads SEHNR; CDR2 reads FQNEAQ (reference sequence). Between the trimmed V and J ends, which lost 5 bases and 4 bases, there was a span of 14 bases. CDR3 size: 14 residues. CDR3 nucleotide sequence: TGTGCCAGCAGCCCTGGGTCTGCGGGAGAGACCCAGTACTTC. Its translation: CASSPGSAGETQYF.

This rearrangement joins TRBV3-1 (or the pseudogene TRBV3-2) to TRBJ1-2; D uncertain. Trimming took off 5 bases at V and 6 bases at J, with 28 bases between the two ends. The CDR3 consists of 18 residues. From germline, CDR1 is LGHDT and CDR2 YNNKEL (reference sequence). DNA of the CDR3: TGTGCCAGCAGCTCTCTCCACATTTGGAGGGAGGTGGGTGATGGCTACACCTTC. This codes for CASSSLHIWREVGDGYTF.

The rearrangement uses TRBV29-1 and TRBJ1-1; D uncertain. Germline V gene lookup returns CDR1 SQVTM and CDR2 ANQGSEA. This CDR3 contains 13 residues. Trimming left V 5 bases short and J 0 bases short, with 10 bases between. The CDR3 protein is CSVLRGMNTEAFF. The CDR3, as DNA: TGCAGCGTTCTCAGAGGTATGAACACTGAAGCTTTCTTT.

The chain links TRBV18 to TRBJ1-4, with D maybe TRBD1 (5 bases). Trimming took off 6 bases at V and 9 bases at J, with 11 bases between the two ends. CDR1 is KGHSH and CDR2 is LQKENI in the germline V gene. The CDR3 extends over 12 amino acids. The CDR3 nucleotides are TGTGCCAGCTCGTCGGGACCTCAAAAACTGTTTTTT. It translates to CASSSGPQKLFF.

This clone was counted a single time. The rearrangement links TRBV9 to TRBJ2-1; 7 nucleotides match TRBD1. The CDR3 runs 13 residues. Germline CDR1 SGDLS, CDR2 YYNGEE. The V gene end was trimmed by 7 bases and the J gene end by 4 bases; junction bases not matched to a gene: 5. In DNA, the CDR3 is TGTGCCAGCTCCGGGACAGATTACAATGAGCAGTTCTTC. Protein product: CASSGTDYNEQFF. Full variable domain (missing parts from reference TRBV9 and TRBJ2-1): DSGVTQTPKHLITATGQRVTLRCSPRSGDLSVYWYQQSLDQGLQFLIQYYNGEERAKGNILERFSAQQFPDLHSELNLSSLELGDSALYFCASSGTDYNEQFFGPGTRLTVL.

This clone was seen a single time. The CDR3 bases are TGTGCCATCAAACCATCAGGGGCTGGGTTAGGCGAGCAGTACTTC. As protein: CAIKPSGAGLGEQYF. This sequence joins TRBV10-3 and TRBJ2-7, with D perhaps matching TRBD1 (6 bases). Germline CDR1 ENHRY, CDR2 SYGVKD. V shed 7 bases and J shed 6 bases, with 22 bases lying between them. This CDR3 has 15 amino acids.

The V and J genes are TRBV25-1 and TRBJ2-4, with unresolved D. CDR3 length: 14 residues. Germline loops: CDR1 MGHDK, CDR2 SYGVNS. Trimming stripped 3 bases from V and 9 bases from J, with 15 bases between. CDR3 loop: CASSEGRLSSIQYF. The CDR3 DNA reads as TGTGCCAGCAGTGAGGGTCGGTTAAGTAGCATTCAGTACTTC.